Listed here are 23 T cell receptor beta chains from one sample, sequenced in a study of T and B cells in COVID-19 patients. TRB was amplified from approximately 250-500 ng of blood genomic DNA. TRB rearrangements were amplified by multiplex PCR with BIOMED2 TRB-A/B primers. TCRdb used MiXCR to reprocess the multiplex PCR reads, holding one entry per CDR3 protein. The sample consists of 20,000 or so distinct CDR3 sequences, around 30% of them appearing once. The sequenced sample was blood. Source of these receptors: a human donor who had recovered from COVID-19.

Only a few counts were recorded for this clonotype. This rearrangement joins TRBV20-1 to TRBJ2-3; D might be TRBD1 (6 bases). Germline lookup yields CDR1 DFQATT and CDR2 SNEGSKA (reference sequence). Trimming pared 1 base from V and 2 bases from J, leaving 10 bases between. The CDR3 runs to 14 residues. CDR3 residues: CSARGGRPTDTQYF. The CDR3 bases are TGCAGTGCTAGAGGGGGGCGACCCACAGATACGCAGTATTTT.

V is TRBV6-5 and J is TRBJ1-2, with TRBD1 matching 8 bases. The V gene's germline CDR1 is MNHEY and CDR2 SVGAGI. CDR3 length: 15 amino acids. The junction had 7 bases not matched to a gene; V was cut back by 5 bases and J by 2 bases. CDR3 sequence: CASSPGQGGNYGYTF. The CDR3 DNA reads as TGTGCCAGCAGTCCAGGACAGGGAGGCAACTATGGCTACACCTTC.

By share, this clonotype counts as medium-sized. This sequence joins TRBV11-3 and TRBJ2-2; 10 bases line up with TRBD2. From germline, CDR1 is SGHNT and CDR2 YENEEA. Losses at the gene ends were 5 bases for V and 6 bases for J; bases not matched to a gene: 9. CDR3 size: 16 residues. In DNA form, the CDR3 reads TGTGCCAGCAGCCCCGGGACTAGCGTGGGGTCCGGGGAGCTGTTTTTT. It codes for CASSPGTSVGSGELFF.

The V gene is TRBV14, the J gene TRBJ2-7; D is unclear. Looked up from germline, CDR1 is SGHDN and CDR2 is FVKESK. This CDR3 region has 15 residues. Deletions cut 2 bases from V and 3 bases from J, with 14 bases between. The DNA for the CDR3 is TGTGCCAGCAGCCAATCCAACGGACGACGCTACGAGCAGTACTTC. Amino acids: CASSQSNGRRYEQYF.

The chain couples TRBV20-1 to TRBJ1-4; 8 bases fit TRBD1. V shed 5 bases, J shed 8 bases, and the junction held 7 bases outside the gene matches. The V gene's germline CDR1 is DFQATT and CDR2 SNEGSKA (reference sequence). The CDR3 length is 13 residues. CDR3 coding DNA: TGCAGTGCTCGCAGGGGGCAGGAAGAAAAACTGTTTTTT. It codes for CSARRGQEEKLFF.

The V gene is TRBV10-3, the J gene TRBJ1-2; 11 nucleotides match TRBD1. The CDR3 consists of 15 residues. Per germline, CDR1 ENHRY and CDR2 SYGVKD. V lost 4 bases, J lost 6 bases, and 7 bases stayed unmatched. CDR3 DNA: TGTGCCATCAGTGGCAGGGACAGGGGGTTGGATGGCTACACCTTC. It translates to CAISGRDRGLDGYTF.

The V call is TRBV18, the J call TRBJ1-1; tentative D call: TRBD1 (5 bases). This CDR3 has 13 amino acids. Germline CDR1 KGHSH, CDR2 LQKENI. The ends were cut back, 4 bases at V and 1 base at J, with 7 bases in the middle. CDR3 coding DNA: TGTGCCAGCTCACGGGGGGAGAACACTGAAGCTTTCTTT. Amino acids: CASSRGENTEAFF.

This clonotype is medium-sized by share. The CDR3 region is CASSRSAGGASTGELFF. CDR3 coding DNA: TGTGCCAGCAGCCGCTCGGCGGGGGGCGCGAGCACCGGGGAGCTGTTTTTT. The chain combines TRBV13 with TRBJ2-2, with 8 positions matching TRBD2. V gave up 5 bases and J gave up 4 bases; unmatched junction bases: 12. This CDR3 is 17 amino acids long. Germline V gene data show CDR1 as PRHDT and CDR2 as FYEKMQ (reference sequence).

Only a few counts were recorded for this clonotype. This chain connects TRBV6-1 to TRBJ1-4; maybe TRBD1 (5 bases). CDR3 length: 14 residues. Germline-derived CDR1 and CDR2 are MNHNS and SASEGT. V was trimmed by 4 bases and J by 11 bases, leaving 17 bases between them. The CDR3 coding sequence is TGTGCCAGCAGTGGGGGTTTGGAAACAGGTAAACTGTTTTTT. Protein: CASSGGLETGKLFF.

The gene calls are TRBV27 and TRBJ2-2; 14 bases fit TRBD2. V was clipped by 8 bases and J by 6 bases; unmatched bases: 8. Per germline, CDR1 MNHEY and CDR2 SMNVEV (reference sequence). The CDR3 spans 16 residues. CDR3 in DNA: TGTGCCAGCGGGCACGAGGGACTAGCGGGGGCCGGGGAGCTGTTTTTT. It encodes CASGHEGLAGAGELFF.

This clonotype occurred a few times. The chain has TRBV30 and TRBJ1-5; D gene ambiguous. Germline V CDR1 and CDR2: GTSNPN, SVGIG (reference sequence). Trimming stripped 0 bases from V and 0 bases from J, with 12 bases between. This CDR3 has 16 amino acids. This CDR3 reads CAWSVPASYSNQPQHF. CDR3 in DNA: TGTGCCTGGAGTGTACCGGCCAGCTATAGCAATCAGCCCCAGCATTTT.

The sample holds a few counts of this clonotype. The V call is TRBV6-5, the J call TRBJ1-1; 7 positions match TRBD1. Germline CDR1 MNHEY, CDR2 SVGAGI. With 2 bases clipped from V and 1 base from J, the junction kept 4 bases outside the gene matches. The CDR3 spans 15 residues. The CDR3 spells CASSYGDRANTEAFF. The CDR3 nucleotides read TGTGCCAGCAGTTACGGCGACAGGGCGAACACTGAAGCTTTCTTT.

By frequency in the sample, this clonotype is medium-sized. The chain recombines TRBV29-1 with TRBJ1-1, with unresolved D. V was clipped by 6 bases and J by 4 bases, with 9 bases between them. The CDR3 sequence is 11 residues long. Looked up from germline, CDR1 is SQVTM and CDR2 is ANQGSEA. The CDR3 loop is CSVREPTEAFF. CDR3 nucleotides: TGCAGCGTGAGGGAACCCACTGAAGCTTTCTTT.

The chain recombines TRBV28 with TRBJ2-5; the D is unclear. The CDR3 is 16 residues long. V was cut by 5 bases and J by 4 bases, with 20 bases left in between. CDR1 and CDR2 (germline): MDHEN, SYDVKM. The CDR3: CASSPDGVNRRETQYF. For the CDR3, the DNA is TGTGCCAGCAGTCCCGACGGAGTAAATAGACGAGAGACCCAGTACTTC.

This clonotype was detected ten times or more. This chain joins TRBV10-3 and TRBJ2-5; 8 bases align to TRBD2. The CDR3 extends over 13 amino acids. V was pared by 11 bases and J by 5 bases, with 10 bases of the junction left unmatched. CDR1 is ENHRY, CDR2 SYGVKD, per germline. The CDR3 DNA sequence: TGTGCCGGCCGGGGGGGGTCTGGTGAGACCCAGTACTTC. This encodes CAGRGGSGETQYF.

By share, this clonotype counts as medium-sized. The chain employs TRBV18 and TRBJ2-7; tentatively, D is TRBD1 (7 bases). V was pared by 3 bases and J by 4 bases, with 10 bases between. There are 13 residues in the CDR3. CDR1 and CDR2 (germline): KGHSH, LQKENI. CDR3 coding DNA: TGTGCCAGCTCACCGACAGGGAGGTACGAGCAGTACTTC. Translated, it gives CASSPTGRYEQYF.

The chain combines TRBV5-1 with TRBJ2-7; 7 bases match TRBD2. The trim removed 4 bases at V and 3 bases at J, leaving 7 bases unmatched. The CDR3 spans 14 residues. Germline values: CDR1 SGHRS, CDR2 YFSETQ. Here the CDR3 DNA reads TGCGCCAGCAGCCCCGCCGGGGGGAACTACGAGCAGTACTTC. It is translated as CASSPAGGNYEQYF.

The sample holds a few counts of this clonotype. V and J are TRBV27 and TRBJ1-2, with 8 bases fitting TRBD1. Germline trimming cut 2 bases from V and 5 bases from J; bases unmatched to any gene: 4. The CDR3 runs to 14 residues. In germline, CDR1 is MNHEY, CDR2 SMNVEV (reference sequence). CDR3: CASSLGNRGYGYTF. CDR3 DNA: TGTGCCAGCAGTTTAGGGAACAGGGGGTATGGCTACACCTTC.

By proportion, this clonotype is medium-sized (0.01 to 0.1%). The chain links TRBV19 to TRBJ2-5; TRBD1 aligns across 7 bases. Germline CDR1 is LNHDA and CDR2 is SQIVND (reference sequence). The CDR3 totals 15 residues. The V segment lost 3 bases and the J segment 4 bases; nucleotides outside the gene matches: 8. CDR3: CASSMGQTSSETQYF. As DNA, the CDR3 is TGTGCCAGTAGTATGGGACAGACCTCGTCAGAGACCCAGTACTTC.

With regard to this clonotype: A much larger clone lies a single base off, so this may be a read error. CDR3 sequence reads: CASSLGSGGDTQYF. The CDR3 DNA is TGTGCCAGCAGCTTGGGGTCAGGGGGGGACACGCAGTATTTT. The chain employs TRBV5-5 and TRBJ2-3; D might be TRBD1 or TRBD2, each matching 7 bases. There are 14 residues in the CDR3. CDR1 is SGHKS, CDR2 YYEKEE, per germline (reference sequence). Trimming cost V 0 bases and J 9 bases, with 14 bases left between them. Full variable domain (missing parts from reference TRBV5-5 and TRBJ2-3): DAGVTQSPTHLIKTRGQQVTLRCSPISGHKSVSWYQQVLGQGPQFIFQYYEKEERGRGNFPDRFSARQFPNYSSELNVNALLLGDSALYLCASSLGSGGDTQYFGPGTRLTVL.

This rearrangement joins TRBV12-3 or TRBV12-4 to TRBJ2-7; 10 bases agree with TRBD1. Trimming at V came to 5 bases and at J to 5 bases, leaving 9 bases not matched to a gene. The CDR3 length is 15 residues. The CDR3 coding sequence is TGTGCCAGCAGTACTCTGGACAGGGGGTACCACGAGCAGTACTTC. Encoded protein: CASSTLDRGYHEQYF.

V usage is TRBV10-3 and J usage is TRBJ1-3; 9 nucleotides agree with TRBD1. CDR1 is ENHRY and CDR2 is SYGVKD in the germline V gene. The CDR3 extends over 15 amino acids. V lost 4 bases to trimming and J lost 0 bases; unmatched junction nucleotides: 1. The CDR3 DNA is TGTGCCATCAGTGCGGGACAGGGCTCTGGAAACACCATATATTTT. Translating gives CAISAGQGSGNTIYF.

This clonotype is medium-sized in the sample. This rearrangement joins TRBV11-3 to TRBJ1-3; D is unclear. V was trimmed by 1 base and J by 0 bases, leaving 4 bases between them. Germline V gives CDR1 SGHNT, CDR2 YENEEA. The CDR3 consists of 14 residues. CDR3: CASSLVRSGNTIYF. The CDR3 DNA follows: TGTGCCAGCAGCTTAGTCCGCTCTGGAAACACCATATATTTT.